This T cell receptor beta chain emerged from a study of shared clonotypes between healthy human individuals. Study-wide results and limits: Naive CD4 clonotype sharing across several donors was about 5.3%.

Donation came from healthy HIV-negative adults that had no recent acute infections or vaccinations. The sorted-subset replicate PCRs were given around 200 ng DNA, which is tens of thousands of T cell genomes. TCRdb's copy holds only in-frame clones and misses some; the assay was immunoSEQ multiplex PCR. The repertoire includes roughly 2,500,000 clones, approximately 93% of them detected once, and 0.36% sits in the top ten. The CDR3 totals 16 residues. CDR1 and CDR2 from the germline V gene are SGDLS and YYNGEE. The germline V and J ends were trimmed by 4 bases and 1 base, with 17 bases remaining between them. This clone was recorded a few times. Its antigen is still unknown.

The chain is built from TRBV9 and TRBJ1-1; D gene ambiguous. Sequencing was performed on naive CD4+ T cells from PBMCs. Subset defined: CD45RA+ positively selected. This sequence originates from a man between 18 and 35 years old in good health. Some clones in this sample may be carry-over from other donors' samples. The DNA for the CDR3 is TGTGCCAGCAGCCCTCGCCGTACCCTCTCGAACACTGAAGCTTTCTTT. This translates into CASSPRRTLSNTEAFF. Together with reference TRBV9 and TRBJ1-1, the CDR3 gives the full variable domain: DSGVTQTPKHLITATGQRVTLRCSPRSGDLSVYWYQQSLDQGLQFLIQYYNGEERAKGNILERFSAQQFPDLHSELNLSSLELGDSALYFCASSPRRTLSNTEAFFGQGTRLTVV.